The entry that follows covers one TCR beta chain sequence. Its antigen remains unidentified. No base qualities exist here, and no much larger clone lies one base off it. V loses 2 bases of germline sequence and J loses 9 bases, and the interval between the two ends is 16 bases. From cysteine to phenylalanine, the CDR3 is 14 amino acids long. Of all the DNA, just the CDR3 is kept, 42 bases in frame from base 1. CDR1 SGDLS and CDR2 YYNGEE were looked up in the germline V gene. The record originates from a study of T cell changes during pregnancy in multiple sclerosis (dated by TCRdb to between 2018 and 2021). Concerning the study at large: Changes in the T cell repertoire over the course of pregnancy were examined in this study in women with multiple sclerosis.

The method behind the library was the immunoSEQ multiplex PCR assay. The table was pulled from immuneACCESS by TCRdb, which kept in-frame rearrangements only. Such tables lose some clones; where checked, under half of the loss comes from unresolved V genes, and the rest has no known cause. The table for this sample lists 50,000 to 65,000 clones; over 85% of them were counted only once. The ten largest clones take up approximately 2.8% of the sample. The chain uses TRBV9 and TRBJ2-3, and the D gene may be TRBD1, 6 bases matching. The sequence was obtained from a female donor with multiple sclerosis, enrolled in a pregnancy study. Sequenced here: CD8+ T cells from peripheral blood mononuclear cells, sampled before pregnancy. The CDR3 region has the sequence CASSVFGGTETQYF. The DNA sequence is TGTGCCAGCAGCGTCTTTGGGGGCACTGAAACGCAGTATTTT.